This is a list of T cell receptor beta chains from one sample in a study of CD8+ T cells in alopecia areata. Repertoires were generated with immunoSEQ multiplex PCR, while TCRdb's copy carries only in-frame clones and drops some. The sample holds about 120,000 clones; around 53% are singletons and the top ten take approximately 0.46%. This specimen was CD4+ T cells sorted from blood, taken at week 4, from a patient treated with tofacitinib. Receptors originate from a human donor with alopecia areata. CDR3s include the opening cysteine and the closing phenylalanine or tryptophan. Each record gives: J gene, clone size, CDR3 length, D gene, V gene, CDR3 DNA, CDR3 protein. D genes are given only for firm matches. Some rows mark clone size as missing; the rest say once, few, many or name a class of expanded clone.

TRBJ2-7 few 13 TRBD2 TRBV30 TGTGCCCGAACTCAGCGGGGATCCTACGAGCAGTACTTC CARTQRGSYEQYF
TRBJ1-2 . 14 . TRBV9 TGTGCCAGCAGCGTAGCCGACAAGGCGGGGGGCTACACCTTC CASSVADKAGGYTF
TRBJ2-6 few 15 . TRBV7-9 TGTGCCAGCAGCCCCAGGGTTGCCGGGGCCAACGTCCTGACTTTC CASSPRVAGANVLTF
TRBJ1-4 few 14 . TRBV29-1 TGCAGCGTTGAGGAGAGGGCCCCTGGGGAAAAACTGTTTTTT CSVEERAPGEKLFF
TRBJ1-1 . 12 TRBD1 TRBV6-6 TGTGCCAGCAGAACAGGGGCGTTCAAAGCTTTCTTT CASRTGAFKAFF
TRBJ2-7 . 12 . TRBV30 TGTGCCTGGGTGACAGGAGCCTACGAGCAGTACTTC CAWVTGAYEQYF
TRBJ2-7 . 12 TRBD1 TRBV29-1 TGCAGCACCATGATTGCAGGGGGCGAGCAGTACTTC CSTMIAGGEQYF
TRBJ2-7 . 14 . TRBV11-1 TGTGCCAGCAGCTCAGAGGGAGGTGCCTACGAGCAGTACTTC CASSSEGGAYEQYF
TRBJ2-7 . 15 . TRBV4-1 TGCGCCAGCAGCCAAGATAGGATAGACTCCTACGAGCAGTACTTC CASSQDRIDSYEQYF
TRBJ1-2 once 13 . TRBV10-2 TGCGCCAGCAGTGAGACCGCCGGGTATGGCTACACCTTC CASSETAGYGYTF
TRBJ2-5 few 12 . TRBV29-1 TGCAGCGTTACAGGACAGAAAGAGACCCAGTACTTC CSVTGQKETQYF
TRBJ1-1 . 14 . TRBV5-6 TGTGCCAGCAGCATGGGATCGTTGAACACTGAAGCTTTCTTT CASSMGSLNTEAFF
TRBJ1-5 . 12 . TRBV2 TGTGCCAGCGTCAGGGGCAATCAGCCCCAGCATTTT CASVRGNQPQHF
TRBJ2-5 . 11 . TRBV9 TGTGCCAGCAGCCTACAAGAGACCCAGTACTTC CASSLQETQYF
TRBJ2-5 . 11 . TRBV29-1 TGCAGCGTTGAAGATCTCGAGACCCAGTACTTC CSVEDLETQYF
TRBJ1-5 few 17 . TRBV21-1 TGTGCCAGCAGCAAAGTGCCCCCTCAGGGTGGCAATCAGCCCCAGCATTTT CASSKVPPQGGNQPQHF
TRBJ1-1 . 13 . TRBV30 TGTGCCTGGAGCCTACTGGGGGACACTGAAGCTTTCTTT CAWSLLGDTEAFF
TRBJ1-1 . 15 . TRBV7-6 TGTGCCAGCAGCTCCACGGGAAACACGAACACTGAAGCTTTCTTT CASSSTGNTNTEAFF
TRBJ2-5 . 14 . TRBV29-1 TGCAGCGTTGAAGATACCGGGCCCCAAGAGACCCAGTACTTC CSVEDTGPQETQYF
TRBJ2-1 few 17 . TRBV7-9 TGTGCCAGCAGCCCCCCGGCAACGGGGCTAAGGTACAATGAGCAGTTCTTC CASSPPATGLRYNEQFF
TRBJ2-7 . 16 TRBD2 TRBV4-1 TGCGCCAGCAGCCAAGAGGTACTAGCGGGAGTCTACGAGCAGTACTTC CASSQEVLAGVYEQYF
TRBJ2-1 . 15 TRBD2 TRBV2 TGTGCCAGCAGCCAGTGGGGGGGGTACTACAATGAGCAGTTCTTC CASSQWGGYYNEQFF
TRBJ2-1 . 15 . TRBV6-5 TGTGCCAGCAGTCGCCCCGGGGTCGGCTACAATGAGCAGTTCTTC CASSRPGVGYNEQFF
TRBJ2-1 few 15 . TRBV10-1 TGCGCCAGCAGTGAAGGTAGGGGTTCCTACAATGAGCAGTTCTTC CASSEGRGSYNEQFF
TRBJ2-1 . 13 . TRBV4-2 TGTGCCAGCAGCCACTGGGGGCCAAATGAGCAGTTCTTC CASSHWGPNEQFF
TRBJ2-7 . 14 . TRBV15 TGTGCCACCAGCAGAGGGGCCGATACCTACGAGCAGTACTTC CATSRGADTYEQYF
TRBJ2-7 medium-sized 16 . TRBV7-8 TGTGCCAGCAGCTTAGCTTGGTGGGAGGAAGACTACGAGCAGTACTTC CASSLAWWEEDYEQYF